One and the same sample provided the 31 T cell receptor beta chains below, sequenced in a study of blood T cell repertoires in COVID-19. Using immunoSEQ multiplex PCR, the repertoire was profiled, and TCRdb retains in-frame clones only, with some absent. The repertoire consists of nearly 350,000 clones, with under 95% occurring once and the leading ten covering 3% to 4%. Sequencing was done on a sample of peripheral blood. These receptors were collected from a woman under 30 who had recovered from COVID-19.

This clone occurred once. The chain has TRBV7-2 and TRBJ1-1, with TRBD1 as a possible D gene (5 bases). The germline V gene has CDR1 SGHTA and CDR2 FQGNSA. Between the trimmed V and J ends, which lost 5 bases and 5 bases, there was a span of 15 bases. The CDR3 runs to 14 residues. The CDR3: CASSPGGGGTEAFF. CDR3 DNA sequence: TGTGCCAGCAGCCCGGGCGGGGGAGGGACTGAAGCTTTCTTT.

This chain uses TRBV11-3 with TRBJ2-4; a weak D match, TRBD1 (6 bases). The CDR3 is made up of 14 amino acids. Looked up from germline, CDR1 is SGHNT and CDR2 is YENEEA. V was shortened by 3 bases and J by 3 bases, with 9 bases between the two germline ends. DNA for the CDR3: TGTGCCAGCAGCTTGACCAGGGGCAAAAACATTCAGTACTTC. Encoded protein: CASSLTRGKNIQYF.

This chain links TRBV19 with TRBJ1-5; D might be TRBD1 (5 bases). The germline V gene encodes CDR1 LNHDA and CDR2 SQIVND (reference sequence). V lost 8 bases and J 0 bases, leaving 14 bases between the germline ends. CDR3 size: 15 residues. CDR3 protein: CASRDRSYSNQPQHF. CDR3 sequence (DNA): TGTGCCAGTCGAGACAGAAGTTATAGCAATCAGCCCCAGCATTTT.

This chain uses TRBV12-5 with TRBJ1-1, with a weak D call TRBD1 (6 bases). The CDR3 is made up of 12 amino acids. Germline V gives CDR1 LGHNT, CDR2 FRNRAP. Trimming took off 6 bases at V and 4 bases at J, with 9 bases between the two ends. CDR3 amino acids: CASGPGATEAFF. CDR3 coding DNA: TGTGCTAGTGGCCCAGGGGCCACTGAAGCTTTCTTT.

V gene TRBV4-1 combines with J gene TRBJ2-3, with 9 bases lining up with TRBD2. The CDR3 sequence is 15 residues long. Losses at the gene ends were 5 bases for V and 2 bases for J; bases not matched to a gene: 5. The germline CDR1 and CDR2 sequences are MGHRA and YSYEKL. The CDR3: CASSLTSGYTDTQYF. CDR3 DNA: TGCGCCAGCAGCTTGACTAGCGGTTACACAGATACGCAGTATTTT.

Only one count was recorded for this clone. This chain joins TRBV27 and TRBJ1-6; 9 positions agree with TRBD1. Germline values: CDR1 MNHEY, CDR2 SMNVEV (reference sequence). The CDR3 extends over 17 amino acids. V was clipped by 6 bases and J by 3 bases; unmatched bases: 9. The CDR3 DNA follows: TGTGCCAGCAGACAACGAGGACAGGGGTTCTATAATTCACCCCTCCACTTT. Protein sequence: CASRQRGQGFYNSPLHF.

For this clone: The same CDR3 can be traced to other DNA sequences in this sample. J is TRBJ1-1 and V is TRBV24-1; 8 positions agree with TRBD1. The trim removed 4 bases at V and 0 bases at J, leaving 6 bases unmatched. This CDR3 spans 16 amino acids. Germline V gene lookup returns CDR1 KGHDR and CDR2 SFDVKD. CDR3 protein: CATSDSRTGLNTEAFF. CDR3 sequence (DNA): TGTGCCACCAGTGACTCCCGGACAGGGTTGAACACTGAAGCTTTCTTT.

V usage is TRBV7-9 and J usage is TRBJ2-5; TRBD1 matches at 7 bases. Trimming cost V 1 base and J 2 bases; bases outside gene matches: 4. The CDR3 has 15 residues. Germline V CDR1 and CDR2: SEHNR, FQNEAQ (reference sequence). The CDR3 sequence is CASSLGTGVQETQYF. CDR3 nucleotides: TGTGCCAGCAGCTTAGGGACAGGTGTACAAGAGACCCAGTACTTC.

The rearrangement uses TRBV27 and TRBJ2-1; maybe TRBD2 (5 bases). Trimming cost V 6 bases and J 4 bases, with 13 bases left between them. Germline V gene sequence: CDR1 MNHEY, CDR2 SMNVEV (reference sequence). The length of the CDR3 is 14 residues. The CDR3 region has the DNA TGTGCCAGCAGCCGGGATGGTCCTTACAATGAGCAGTTCTTC. It translates to CASSRDGPYNEQFF.

V is TRBV19 and J is TRBJ1-5, with a possible D match to TRBD1 (6 bases). The germline gives CDR1 LNHDA, CDR2 SQIVND (reference sequence). The V end was cut by 8 bases, the J end by 4 bases, with 12 bases between. The CDR3 runs 13 residues. CDR3 bases: TGTGCCAGTTGGGACACCGGAAATCAGCCCCAGCATTTT. It yields the protein CASWDTGNQPQHF. Supplemented by reference TRBV19 and TRBJ1-5, the full variable domain reads DGGITQSPKYLFRKEGQNVTLSCEQNLNHDAMYWYRQDPGQGLRLIYYSQIVNDFQKGDIAEGYSVSREKKESFPLTVTSAQKNPTAFYLCASWDTGNQPQHFGDGTRLSIL.

The chain links TRBV10-3 to TRBJ2-1; possibly TRBD1 for D (6 bases). The CDR3 loop spans 15 amino acids. Looked up from germline, CDR1 is ENHRY and CDR2 is SYGVKD. V was pared by 5 bases and J by 1 base, with 12 bases between. As DNA, the CDR3 is TGTGCCATCAGTACCACAGGGCAATCCTACAATGAGCAGTTCTTC. It is translated as CAISTTGQSYNEQFF.

The chain combines TRBV7-9 with TRBJ1-2; TRBD1 might be the D (6 bases). Germline V gene lookup returns CDR1 SEHNR and CDR2 FQNEAQ (reference sequence). This CDR3 has 14 amino acids. V lost 4 bases, J lost 8 bases, and 17 bases lay in between. The CDR3 region has the DNA TGTGCCAGCAGCTACCCGCCAGGGGAGATGGGCTACACCTTC. This encodes CASSYPPGEMGYTF. Full variable domain (missing parts from reference TRBV7-9 and TRBJ1-2): DTGVSQNPRHKITKRGQNVTFRCDPISEHNRLYWYRQTLGQGPEFLTYFQNEAQLEKSRLLSDRFSAERPKGSFSTLEIQRTEQGDSAMYLCASSYPPGEMGYTFGSGTRLTVV.

The chain combines TRBV19 with TRBJ2-1, with D maybe TRBD1 (5 bases). Trimming took off 7 bases at V and 10 bases at J, with 11 bases between the two ends. The germline gives CDR1 LNHDA, CDR2 SQIVND (reference sequence). The CDR3 runs 11 residues. The CDR3 reads CASTTKGEQFF. The CDR3 nucleotides are TGTGCCAGTACCACGAAGGGGGAGCAGTTCTTC.

This CDR3 reads CASTRGGPDQPQHF. CDR3 in DNA: TGTGCCAGCACGAGAGGAGGCCCCGATCAGCCCCAGCATTTT. The V call is TRBV6-5, the J call TRBJ1-5, with unresolved D. V dropped 7 bases and J dropped 5 bases, with 15 bases sitting between them. CDR1 and CDR2 from the germline V gene are MNHEY and SVGAGI. This CDR3 comprises 14 residues.

The chain joins TRBV19 to TRBJ1-1; tentative D call: TRBD1 (5 bases). Germline assignment: CDR1 LNHDA and CDR2 SQIVND (reference sequence). Trimming removed 3 bases at V and 4 bases at J, with 12 bases between. This CDR3 comprises 14 residues. CDR3: CASSIRGGGTEAFF. CDR3 bases: TGTGCCAGTAGTATCCGCGGGGGAGGCACTGAAGCTTTCTTT. The full variable domain, with the rest looked up from reference TRBV19 and TRBJ1-1, is DGGITQSPKYLFRKEGQNVTLSCEQNLNHDAMYWYRQDPGQGLRLIYYSQIVNDFQKGDIAEGYSVSREKKESFPLTVTSAQKNPTAFYLCASSIRGGGTEAFFGQGTRLTVV.

J is TRBJ1-1 and V is TRBV12-3 or TRBV12-4; TRBD1 might be the D (6 bases). The V end was cut by 5 bases, the J end by 7 bases, with 14 bases between. This CDR3 has 13 residues. CDR3 sequence: CASSTHRDHEAFF. CDR3 coding DNA: TGTGCCAGCAGTACCCACAGGGATCATGAAGCTTTCTTT.

The chain joins TRBV11-3 to TRBJ2-5; the match to TRBD2 covers 13 bases. In germline, CDR1 is SGHNT, CDR2 YENEEA. The CDR3 sequence is 15 residues long. V dropped 6 bases and J dropped 5; count of bases not matched to a gene: 6. The CDR3 DNA follows: TGTGCCAGCAGAAGGACTAGCGGGGGCCGGGAGACCCAGTACTTC. Its translation is CASRRTSGGRETQYF.

The chain uses TRBV11-2 and TRBJ2-6; no firm D call. CDR1 SGHAT and CDR2 FQNNGV come from the germline V gene. V lost 0 bases and J 1 base, leaving 4 bases between the germline ends. This CDR3 has 15 amino acids. The CDR3 sequence is CASSLDSSGANVLTF. Here the CDR3 DNA reads TGTGCCAGCAGCTTAGATTCTTCTGGGGCCAACGTCCTGACTTTC.

A single count supports this clone. This chain connects TRBV28 to TRBJ2-3, with D maybe TRBD1 (5 bases). Between the trimmed V and J ends, which lost 3 bases and 2 bases, there was a span of 9 bases. The CDR3 length is 14 residues. From germline, CDR1 is MDHEN and CDR2 SYDVKM. CDR3 nucleotide sequence: TGTGCCAGCAGTTTTAGGGGTTACACAGATACGCAGTATTTT. This gives the protein CASSFRGYTDTQYF. The full variable domain, with the rest looked up from reference TRBV28 and TRBJ2-3, is DVKVTQSSRYLVKRTGEKVFLECVQDMDHENMFWYRQDPGLGLRLIYFSYDVKMKEKGDIPEGYSVSREKKERFSLILESASTNQTSMYLCASSFRGYTDTQYFGPGTRLTVL.

The J gene is TRBJ2-5, the V gene TRBV5-4; the match to TRBD1 covers 8 bases. Losses at the gene ends were 4 bases for V and 5 bases for J; bases not matched to a gene: 7. The CDR3 covers 14 residues. In germline, CDR1 is SGHNT, CDR2 YYREEE (reference sequence). DNA of the CDR3: TGTGCCAGCAGCGTAGGACAGGGTTTGGAGACCCAGTACTTC. It codes for CASSVGQGLETQYF.

V is TRBV6-5 and J is TRBJ2-2, with D perhaps matching TRBD1 (6 bases). Germline V lookup: CDR1 MNHEY, CDR2 SVGAGI. CDR3 size: 14 residues. Trimming removed 2 bases from V and 6 bases from J, with 10 bases in between. CDR3 DNA: TGTGCCAGCAGTTACCTAAAGGGGGCCGGGGAGCTGTTTTTT. Residues: CASSYLKGAGELFF.

The chain has TRBV7-9 and TRBJ1-5; D is possibly TRBD1 (6 bases). Trimming pared 3 bases from V and 2 bases from J, leaving 14 bases between. Germline V gene data show CDR1 as SEHNR and CDR2 as FQNEAQ (reference sequence). This CDR3 region has 16 residues. This chain's CDR3 is CASSLTGPRGNQPQHF. The DNA for the CDR3 is TGTGCCAGCAGCTTGACAGGTCCCCGGGGCAATCAGCCCCAGCATTTT.

This clone has a single count. J is TRBJ2-2 and V is TRBV21-1; the table's D call, TRBD2, has no DNA check behind it. TRBV21-1 is classified as a pseudogene. The CDR3 runs 21 residues. The CDR3 here is CASNKILLAGGPGENTGELFF. CDR3 in DNA: TGTGCCAGCAACAAAATATTACTAGCGGGAGGGCCTGGAGAAAACACCGGGGAGCTGTTTTTT.

The V and J genes are TRBV27 and TRBJ2-1; D might be TRBD2 (6 bases). Germline-derived CDR1 and CDR2 are MNHEY and SMNVEV (reference sequence). The CDR3 covers 16 residues. The germline V and J ends were trimmed by 6 bases and 0 bases, with 15 bases remaining between them. CDR3 nucleotides: TGTGCCAGCAGGACACTAGCCCCAAGCTCCTACAATGAGCAGTTCTTC. Translated, it gives CASRTLAPSSYNEQFF.

This chain joins TRBV3-1 (or the pseudogene TRBV3-2) and TRBJ2-7, with 12 bases aligning to TRBD2. The CDR3 totals 18 residues. The trim removed 4 bases at V and 2 bases at J, leaving 12 bases unmatched. Germline V CDR1 and CDR2: LGHDT, YNNKEL (reference sequence). The CDR3 sequence is CASSLRRASGRGTYEQYV. The CDR3 region has the DNA TGTGCCAGCAGCCTCCGGCGGGCTAGCGGGAGGGGGACCTACGAGCAGTACGTC.

The rearrangement joins TRBV5-6 to TRBJ2-1; D call uncertain. Germline V lookup: CDR1 SGHDT, CDR2 YYEEEE. The CDR3 consists of 15 residues. Trimming left V 2 bases short and J 1 base short, with 10 bases between. Written as DNA, the CDR3 is TGTGCCAGCAGCTTTTGGCTCATATCCTACAATGAGCAGTTCTTC. It is translated as CASSFWLISYNEQFF. Drawing the rest from reference TRBV5-6 and TRBJ2-1, the complete variable domain is DAGVTQSPTHLIKTRGQQVTLRCSPKSGHDTVSWYQQALGQGPQFIFQYYEEEERQRGNFPDRFSGHQFPNYSSELNVNALLLGDSALYLCASSFWLISYNEQFFGPGTRLTVL.

About this clone itself: Other DNA sequences from this sample encode an identical CDR3 as well. This rearrangement joins TRBV2 to TRBJ1-5, with 8 bases aligning to TRBD1. From germline, CDR1 is SNHLY and CDR2 FYNNEI. J lost 1 base, V lost 6 bases, and 2 bases had no gene match. This CDR3 is built from 14 residues. The DNA for the CDR3 is TGTGCCAGCAGGGACAGGGTAAGCAATCAGCCCCAGCATTTT. Its protein is CASRDRVSNQPQHF.

The J gene is TRBJ2-3, the V gene TRBV4-3; no definite D call. The CDR3 runs 19 residues. CDR1 and CDR2 from the germline V gene are LGHNA and YSLEER. The V end lost 0 bases, the J end lost 3 bases, and 22 bases lay between the germline ends. CDR3 sequence: CASSQDLISLRLSTDTQYF. CDR3 DNA: TGCGCCAGCAGCCAAGATCTTATTTCCCTGAGGCTTTCTACAGATACGCAGTATTTT.

The J gene is TRBJ2-2, the V gene TRBV5-4; D gene ambiguous. This CDR3 comprises 15 residues. The V and J ends lost 0 bases and 6 bases respectively, with 12 bases between them. Germline lookup yields CDR1 SGHNT and CDR2 YYREEE (reference sequence). The CDR3 DNA follows: TGTGCCAGCAGCTTGGAGCTAGTCACCTCCGGGGAGCTGTTTTTT. Translating gives CASSLELVTSGELFF. Supplemented by reference TRBV5-4 and TRBJ2-2, the full variable domain reads ETGVTQSPTHLIKTRGQQVTLRCSSQSGHNTVSWYQQALGQGPQFIFQYYREEENGRGNFPPRFSGLQFPNYSSELNVNALELDDSALYLCASSLELVTSGELFFGEGSRLTVL.

This clone occurred once. The chain uses TRBV3-1 (or the pseudogene TRBV3-2) and TRBJ2-1; 9 bases are a match to TRBD2. Germline V gene data show CDR1 as LGHDT and CDR2 as YNNKEL (reference sequence). This CDR3 has 15 amino acids. V lost 3 bases, J lost 7 bases, and 7 bases stayed unmatched. The CDR3 protein is CASSHRAGGWNEQFF. The DNA for the CDR3 is TGTGCCAGCAGCCACCGAGCGGGAGGCTGGAATGAGCAGTTCTTC.

The rearrangement links TRBV27 to TRBJ2-1; D is undetermined. The CDR3 totals 15 residues. Trimming took off 5 bases at V and 1 base at J, with 12 bases between the two ends. Germline lookup yields CDR1 MNHEY and CDR2 SMNVEV (reference sequence). The CDR3: CASSLSTSSYNEQFF. The DNA for the CDR3 is TGTGCCAGCAGTCTCTCCACCAGTTCCTACAATGAGCAGTTCTTC.